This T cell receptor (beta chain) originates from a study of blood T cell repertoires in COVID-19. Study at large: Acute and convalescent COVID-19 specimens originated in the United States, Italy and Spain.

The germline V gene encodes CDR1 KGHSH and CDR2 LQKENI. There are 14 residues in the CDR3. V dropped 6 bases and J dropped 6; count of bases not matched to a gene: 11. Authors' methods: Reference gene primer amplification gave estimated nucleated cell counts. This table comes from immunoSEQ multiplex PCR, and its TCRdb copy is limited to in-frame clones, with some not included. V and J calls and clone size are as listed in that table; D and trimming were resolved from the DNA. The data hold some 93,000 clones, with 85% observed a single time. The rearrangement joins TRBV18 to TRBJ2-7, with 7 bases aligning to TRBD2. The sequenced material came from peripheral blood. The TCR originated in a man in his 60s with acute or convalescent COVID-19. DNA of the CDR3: TGTGCCAGCTCCCCTAGCGGTAGTTTTCTCGAGCAGTACTTC. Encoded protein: CASSPSGSFLEQYF.